This paragraph covers one T cell receptor (beta chain) sequence. The antigen remains undetermined. This sample is part of a study of OX40 agonist ivuxolimab in advanced cancers. Study findings and constraints: CD8+ T cells were the subset that, on average, had more expanded clones than CD4+.

TCRdb's table, derived via immunoSEQ multiplex PCR, lists solely in-frame clones and lacks some. The sample lists tens of thousands of clones; 86% were seen once. Material: CD4+ or CD8+ T cells sorted from blood, obtained in a trial of the OX40 agonist ivuxolimab. This TCR derives from an adult with an advanced solid tumor such as melanoma, head and neck, liver or kidney cancer.

The DNA for the CDR3 is TGTGCCAGCGGGCGGACTAGCGCCTACCAAGAGACCCAGTACTTC. Amino acids: CASGRTSAYQETQYF. The chain recombines TRBV6-8 with TRBJ2-5, with TRBD2 identical over 9 bases. V lost 8 bases, J lost 0 bases, and 7 bases stayed unmatched. The CDR3 sequence is 15 residues long. In germline, CDR1 is MNHGY, CDR2 SAAAGT.